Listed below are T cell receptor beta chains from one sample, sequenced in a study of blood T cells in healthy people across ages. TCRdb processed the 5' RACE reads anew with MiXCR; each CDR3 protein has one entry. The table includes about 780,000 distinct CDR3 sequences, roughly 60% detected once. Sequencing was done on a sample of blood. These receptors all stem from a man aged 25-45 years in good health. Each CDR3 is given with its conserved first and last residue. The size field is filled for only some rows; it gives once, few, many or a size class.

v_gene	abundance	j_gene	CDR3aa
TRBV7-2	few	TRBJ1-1	CASSLGRFTAFF
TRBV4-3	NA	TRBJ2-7	CASSQEESSRGFSYEQYF
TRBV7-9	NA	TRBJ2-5	CASSLNSETQYF
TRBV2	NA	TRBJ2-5	CASSEARGGVRETQYF
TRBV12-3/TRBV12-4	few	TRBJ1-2	CASSLAGGGYGYTF
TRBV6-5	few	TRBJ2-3	CASSYSRGVGGPGGTDTQYF
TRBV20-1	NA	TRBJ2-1	CSATSGPLYNEQFF
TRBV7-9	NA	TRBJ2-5	CASSFPDLETQYF
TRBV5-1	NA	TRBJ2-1	CASSLAGGGNKHFF
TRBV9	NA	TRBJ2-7	CASSVETGRVYEQYF
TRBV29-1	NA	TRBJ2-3	CSVEDRGSPDTQYF
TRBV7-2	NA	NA	CASSLEGTSGVYEQYF
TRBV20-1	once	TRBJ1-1	CSGGEAFF
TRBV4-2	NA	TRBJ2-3	CASSQKSAGTRPRDTQYF
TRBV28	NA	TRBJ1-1	CASSLNVNTEAFF
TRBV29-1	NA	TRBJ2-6	CSVQGTPGANVLTF
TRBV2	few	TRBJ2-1	CASSTGGQFF
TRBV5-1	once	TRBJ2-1	CASSLGIQGARGAQFF
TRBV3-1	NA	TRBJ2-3	CASSLGQRPSTDTQYF
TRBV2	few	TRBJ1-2	CASSRTARDYGYTF
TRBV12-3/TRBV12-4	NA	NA	CASSLNGAQETQYF
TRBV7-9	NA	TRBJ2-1	CASSHRDRGRTEQFF
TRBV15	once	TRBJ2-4	CATSRGGVGDIQYF
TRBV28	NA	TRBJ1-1	CASRIGGDTEAFF
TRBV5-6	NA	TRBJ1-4	CASSLFPGLATNEKLFF
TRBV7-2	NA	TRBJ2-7	CASSFPSLQQRGGEAYEQYF
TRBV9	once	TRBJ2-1	CASSVLPGQATSYNEQFF
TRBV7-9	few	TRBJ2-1	CASVLDLDMDEQFF